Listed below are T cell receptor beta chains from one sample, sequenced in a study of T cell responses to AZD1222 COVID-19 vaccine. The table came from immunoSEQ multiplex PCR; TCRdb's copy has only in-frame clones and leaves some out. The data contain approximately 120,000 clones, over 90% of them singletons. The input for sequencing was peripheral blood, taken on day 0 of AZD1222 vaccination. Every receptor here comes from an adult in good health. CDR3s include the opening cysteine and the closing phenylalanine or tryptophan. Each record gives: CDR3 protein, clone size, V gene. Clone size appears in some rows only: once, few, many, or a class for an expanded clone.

cdr3_aa: CASSFHQDYNEQFF; clone_size: -; v_call: TRBV27
cdr3_aa: CASSVRLASDTQYF; clone_size: -; v_call: TRBV9
cdr3_aa: CASRLAGGRDADTQYF; clone_size: -; v_call: TRBV2
cdr3_aa: CASIPGLAGGYPADTQYF; clone_size: -; v_call: TRBV10-2
cdr3_aa: CASSYGPGTGMAAFF; clone_size: once; v_call: TRBV6-5
cdr3_aa: CASSVEGGDREAFF; clone_size: -; v_call: TRBV9
cdr3_aa: CASILTGVDQPQHF; clone_size: -; v_call: TRBV6-5
cdr3_aa: CASSPPTGGINTEAFF; clone_size: -; v_call: TRBV18
cdr3_aa: CSVESSTYEQYF; clone_size: once; v_call: TRBV29-1
cdr3_aa: CASSLPSGGEMNEQFF; clone_size: -; v_call: TRBV5-1
cdr3_aa: CASSTLAGGPYEQFF; clone_size: -; v_call: TRBV19
cdr3_aa: CASSEGGTTEAFF; clone_size: -; v_call: TRBV6-1
cdr3_aa: CASSEYQSIRGYTF; clone_size: once; v_call: TRBV6-1
cdr3_aa: CASSLTSDSSLNYNEQFF; clone_size: -; v_call: TRBV11-2
cdr3_aa: CASSLLTGIFVDTQYF; clone_size: -; v_call: TRBV5-1
cdr3_aa: CASSLNPGQGRDNYGYTF; clone_size: many; v_call: TRBV18